The 20 T cell receptor beta chains below were found in one sample sequenced in a study of cytomegalovirus exposure and HLA in healthy donors. 60 Vbeta and 13 Jbeta primers were used in PCR. Some clones are missing from TCRdb's copy, which holds only in-frame ones; the method was immunoSEQ multiplex PCR. The repertoire holds 79,000 or so clones, with approximately 79% as singletons. Sequencing was performed on PBMCs. These receptors came from a woman aged 35 to 49 in good health and CMV-seropositive.

The chain carries TRBV6-1 and TRBJ1-5; D may be TRBD1 (5 bases). This CDR3 has 13 residues. V lost 6 bases and J lost 5, with 11 bases in between. CDR1 and CDR2 (germline): MNHNS, SASEGT. CDR3 nucleotides: TGTGCCAGCAGGCTAGACAGTGATCAGCCCCAGCATTTT. It translates to CASRLDSDQPQHF.

The V gene is TRBV28, the J gene TRBJ2-1, with 8 bases fitting TRBD2. This CDR3 comprises 16 residues. V was clipped by 2 bases and J by 8 bases; unmatched bases: 11. CDR1 and CDR2 from the germline V gene are MDHEN and SYDVKM. Here the CDR3 reads CASSLRLQRGSDEQFF. CDR3 bases: TGTGCCAGCAGTTTACGTCTTCAGCGGGGGTCTGATGAGCAGTTCTTC.

The rearrangement links TRBV4-2 to TRBJ2-7; 13 nucleotides match TRBD2. This CDR3 contains 18 residues. The V gene's germline CDR1 is LGHNA and CDR2 YNFKEQ. V gave up 0 bases and J gave up 3 bases; unmatched junction bases: 8. CDR3: CASSQDPGGLAGNYEQYF. In nucleotides, the CDR3 is TGTGCCAGCAGCCAAGATCCGGGGGGACTAGCGGGGAACTACGAGCAGTACTTC.

The rearrangement joins TRBV2 to TRBJ2-7, with a possible D match to TRBD1 (6 bases). This CDR3 contains 15 residues. V lost 7 bases to trimming and J lost 3 bases, with 19 bases between them. Germline CDR1 SNHLY, CDR2 FYNNEI. The CDR3 loop reads CASIYSGVANYEQYF. In DNA, the CDR3 is TGTGCCAGCATTTACTCAGGGGTTGCTAACTACGAGCAGTACTTC. The full variable domain, rest sourced from reference TRBV2 and TRBJ2-7, is EPEVTQTPSHQVTQMGQEVILRCVPISNHLYFYWYRQILGQKVEFLVSFYNNEISEKSEIFDDQFSVERPDGSNFTLKIRSTKLEDSAMYFCASIYSGVANYEQYFGPGTRLTVT.

In its sample, this clone was seen a few times. The rearrangement uses TRBV6-5 and TRBJ1-5, with 7 bases fitting TRBD1. V shed 6 bases, J shed 14 bases, and the junction held 13 bases outside the gene matches. The CDR3 runs to 13 residues. CDR1 is MNHEY and CDR2 is SVGAGI in the germline V gene. CDR3 sequence: CASSNKPGQRKHF. CDR3 bases: TGTGCCAGCAGCAACAAACCGGGACAGAGAAAGCATTTT.

This clone was seen only once. V gene TRBV30 combines with J gene TRBJ2-3; the match to TRBD1 covers 9 bases. CDR1 and CDR2 from the germline V gene are GTSNPN and SVGIG (reference sequence). Trimming took 3 bases from V and 4 from J; bases not matched to a gene: 5. CDR3 length: 14 amino acids. The CDR3 reads CAWSWDREADTQYF. In DNA, the CDR3 is TGTGCCTGGAGCTGGGACAGGGAAGCAGATACGCAGTATTTT.

The chain's CDR3 is CATRVGGGHGYTF. DNA for the CDR3: TGTGCCACTAGAGTAGGCGGAGGACATGGCTACACCTTC. The chain combines TRBV19 with TRBJ1-2, with D unresolved. The CDR3 consists of 13 residues. Trimming removed 10 bases from V and 6 bases from J, with 18 bases in between. CDR1 and CDR2 from the germline V gene are LNHDA and SQIVND (reference sequence).

The chain recombines TRBV5-1 with TRBJ1-2, with 7 bases aligning to TRBD1. Germline trimming cut 0 bases from V and 6 bases from J; bases unmatched to any gene: 2. Germline lookup yields CDR1 SGHRS and CDR2 YFSETQ. This CDR3 has 13 residues. The CDR3 nucleotides read TGCGCCAGCAGCTTGGTAGGGGGCGATGGCTACACCTTC. It yields the protein CASSLVGGDGYTF. Supplemented by reference TRBV5-1 and TRBJ1-2, the full variable domain reads KAGVTQTPRYLIKTRGQQVTLSCSPISGHRSVSWYQQTPGQGLQFLFEYFSETQRNKGNFPGRFSGRQFSNSRSEMNVSTLELGDSALYLCASSLVGGDGYTFGSGTRLTVV.

This chain uses TRBV6-5 with TRBJ1-1; D unclear. V gave up 8 bases and J gave up 0 bases, with 7 bases separating them. This CDR3 comprises 12 residues. Germline V gene lookup returns CDR1 MNHEY and CDR2 SVGAGI. This CDR3 is CASSQMNTEAFF. CDR3 in DNA: TGTGCCAGCTCGCAGATGAACACTGAAGCTTTCTTT.

The chain joins TRBV5-5 to TRBJ2-2; D is ambiguous. Germline V gene data show CDR1 as SGHKS and CDR2 as YYEKEE (reference sequence). The CDR3 is 18 amino acids. Trimming took 4 bases from V and 0 from J, leaving 19 bases between them. The CDR3 sequence is CASSQRNPTSANTGELFF. As DNA, the CDR3 is TGTGCCAGCAGCCAACGAAACCCGACAAGTGCGAACACCGGGGAGCTGTTTTTT.

J is TRBJ1-4 and V is TRBV4-2; 11 bases are a match to TRBD1. Looked up from germline, CDR1 is LGHNA and CDR2 is YNFKEQ. The V gene end was trimmed by 1 base and the J gene end by 8 bases; junction bases not matched to a gene: 3. The CDR3 consists of 15 residues. CDR3 amino acids: CASSQGTGGREKLFF. CDR3 bases: TGTGCCAGCAGCCAAGGGACAGGGGGCAGGGAAAAACTGTTTTTT.

The chain combines TRBV5-1 with TRBJ2-3; 7 bases fit TRBD1. The length of the CDR3 is 16 residues. The J segment lost 2 bases and the V segment lost 4 bases, leaving 10 bases of the junction unmatched. Germline V lookup: CDR1 SGHRS, CDR2 YFSETQ. The DNA for the CDR3 is TGCGCCAGCAGCCTGGGACAGTCCTTTAACACAGATACGCAGTATTTT. Amino acid sequence: CASSLGQSFNTDTQYF.

The rearrangement links TRBV7-9 to TRBJ1-1, with a tentative D call TRBD1 (6 bases). V shed 4 bases and J shed 3 bases, with 12 bases lying between them. CDR3 length: 14 amino acids. Germline CDR1 and CDR2: SEHNR and FQNEAQ (reference sequence). The CDR3 sequence: CASSSKGGDTEAFF. The CDR3 DNA reads TGTGCCAGCAGCTCCAAGGGGGGGGACACTGAAGCTTTCTTT.

The V call is TRBV11-3, the J call TRBJ2-3; maybe TRBD1 (5 bases). Germline V gene sequence: CDR1 SGHNT, CDR2 YENEEA. The CDR3 sequence is 17 residues long. V was trimmed by 0 bases and J by 1 base, leaving 14 bases between them. CDR3 DNA: TGTGCCAGCAGCTTAGATCGATGGGGCCAGGGCACAGATACGCAGTATTTT. Its protein product is CASSLDRWGQGTDTQYF.

The sample holds a few counts of this clone. The CDR3 region has the DNA TGTGCCAGCAGCTTACAGGGTGTCTTCTCACCCCTCCACTTT. This sequence encodes CASSLQGVFSPLHF. V is TRBV5-6 and J is TRBJ1-6; tentatively, D is TRBD1 (6 bases). V dropped 2 bases and J dropped 10 bases, with 13 bases sitting between them. Germline lookup yields CDR1 SGHDT and CDR2 YYEEEE. The CDR3 covers 14 residues. The entire variable domain, with the rest obtained from reference TRBV5-6 and TRBJ1-6, is as follows: DAGVTQSPTHLIKTRGQQVTLRCSPKSGHDTVSWYQQALGQGPQFIFQYYEEEERQRGNFPDRFSGHQFPNYSSELNVNALLLGDSALYLCASSLQGVFSPLHFGNGTRLTVT.

CDR3 coding DNA: TGTGCCACCAAGGCAGGGATGATGAACACTGAAGCTTTCTTT. Translated, it gives CATKAGMMNTEAFF. This chain joins TRBV6-1 and TRBJ1-1, with a tentative D call TRBD1 (5 bases). V dropped 10 bases and J dropped 0 bases, with 15 bases sitting between them. CDR3 length: 14 amino acids. Germline CDR1 reads MNHNS; CDR2 reads SASEGT.

This chain connects TRBV5-6 to TRBJ1-1; TRBD1 aligns across 7 bases. Germline CDR1 reads SGHDT; CDR2 reads YYEEEE. Losses at the gene ends were 4 bases for V and 3 bases for J; bases not matched to a gene: 9. The CDR3 loop spans 15 amino acids. DNA for the CDR3: TGTGCCAGCAGCCGCTTACAGGGGTTCGACACTGAAGCTTTCTTT. Residues: CASSRLQGFDTEAFF.

This clone was counted only a few times. The chain combines TRBV5-1 with TRBJ2-5; 11 nucleotides match TRBD2. CDR1 and CDR2 (germline): SGHRS, YFSETQ. V was pared by 4 bases and J by 1 base, with 3 bases of the junction left unmatched. The CDR3 spans 15 residues. The DNA of the CDR3 is TGCGCCAGCAGCAGAGGGACTAGCGGCCAAGAGACCCAGTACTTC. Its translation: CASSRGTSGQETQYF.

This chain uses TRBV5-6 with TRBJ2-7; D is possibly TRBD1 (5 bases). Trimming took off 7 bases at V and 5 bases at J, with 13 bases between the two ends. The CDR3 has 12 residues. Germline V CDR1 and CDR2: SGHDT, YYEEEE. The CDR3 nucleotides read TGTGCCAGCTCCCGGGTAGGGGACGAGCAGTACTTC. Its translation is CASSRVGDEQYF.

The chain joins TRBV5-1 to TRBJ2-1, with 16 bases identical to TRBD2. With 4 bases clipped from V and 3 bases from J, the junction kept 7 bases outside the gene matches. The CDR3 contains 18 residues. Per germline, CDR1 SGHRS and CDR2 YFSETQ. Here the CDR3 DNA reads TGCGCCAGCAGCCTAACGGGACTAGCGGGGGGGGACTACAATGAGCAGTTCTTC. It encodes CASSLTGLAGGDYNEQFF. The whole variable domain, filled in from reference TRBV5-1 and TRBJ2-1, reads KAGVTQTPRYLIKTRGQQVTLSCSPISGHRSVSWYQQTPGQGLQFLFEYFSETQRNKGNFPGRFSGRQFSNSRSEMNVSTLELGDSALYLCASSLTGLAGGDYNEQFFGPGTRLTVL.